This passage covers 19 T cell receptor beta chains from one sample sequenced in a study of blood T cell repertoires in COVID-19. The method was immunoSEQ multiplex PCR; TCRdb's version includes in-frame clones alone and lacks a portion of them. The sample yields under 350,000 clones, roughly nine tenths seen once. Sequenced: PBMCs or T cells enriched from blood (not recorded which). Receptors were obtained from a woman aged 40-49 years who had recovered from COVID-19.

Comment on this clone: Other nucleotide sequences in the sample specify the same CDR3. The chain recombines TRBV18 with TRBJ1-2; D possibly corresponds to TRBD1 (5 bases). Trimming left V 3 bases short and J 2 bases short, with 7 bases between. The CDR3 extends over 13 amino acids. Germline V CDR1 and CDR2: KGHSH, LQKENI. For the CDR3, the DNA is TGTGCCAGCTCACCGGACAAGAACTATGGCTACACCTTC. Its protein product is CASSPDKNYGYTF.

The CDR3 protein is CASSQDIAGGGNEQFF. For the CDR3, the DNA is TGCGCCAGCAGCCAAGATATAGCGGGAGGGGGCAATGAGCAGTTCTTC. J is TRBJ2-1 and V is TRBV4-3; 11 positions match TRBD2. Germline V gene data show CDR1 as LGHNA and CDR2 as YSLEER. V was pared by 0 bases and J by 6 bases, with 4 bases of the junction left unmatched. CDR3 size: 16 residues.

This chain connects TRBV2 to TRBJ2-5; the D is unclear. There are 12 residues in the CDR3. Trimming took 7 bases from V and 0 from J, leaving 6 bases between them. The germline gives CDR1 SNHLY, CDR2 FYNNEI. The CDR3 protein is CASKTDQETQYF. In nucleotides, the CDR3 is TGTGCCAGCAAGACTGACCAAGAGACCCAGTACTTC.

This rearrangement joins TRBV5-4 to TRBJ2-7; possible D gene TRBD2, 5 bases. Looked up from germline, CDR1 is SGHNT and CDR2 is YYREEE (reference sequence). V lost 0 bases and J 6 bases, leaving 16 bases between the germline ends. This CDR3 has 15 amino acids. The CDR3: CASSLEKRGSTEQYF. DNA for the CDR3: TGTGCCAGCAGCTTGGAAAAACGGGGAAGTACCGAGCAGTACTTC.

This clone appeared a single time. This rearrangement joins TRBV25-1 to TRBJ1-1; D is ambiguous. Trimming removed 4 bases at V and 2 bases at J, with 14 bases between. CDR3 length: 15 residues. CDR1 and CDR2 (germline): MGHDK, SYGVNS. The CDR3 protein is CASSATLTDNTEAFF. The CDR3 nucleotides read TGTGCCAGCAGTGCCACCCTTACAGATAACACTGAAGCTTTCTTT.

The V gene is TRBV4-2, the J gene TRBJ1-3; D possibly corresponds to TRBD1 (5 bases). This CDR3 is built from 16 residues. From germline, CDR1 is LGHNA and CDR2 YNFKEQ. V gave up 0 bases and J gave up 0 bases, with 9 bases separating them. The chain's CDR3 is CASSQEGASSGNTIYF. CDR3 sequence (DNA): TGTGCCAGCAGCCAAGAAGGGGCGAGCTCTGGAAACACCATATATTTT.

The CDR3 DNA is TGTGCCAGCGGTCACGGGATAGGACCCAACTATGGCTACACCTTC. Translation gives CASGHGIGPNYGYTF. The chain links TRBV21-1 to TRBJ1-2. TRBV21-1 is deemed a pseudogene. The length of the CDR3 is 15 residues.

The chain uses TRBV7-9 and TRBJ1-2; D remains unclear. CDR3 length equals 12 residues. Germline CDR1 SEHNR, CDR2 FQNEAQ (reference sequence). V was shortened by 5 bases and J by 5 bases, with 9 bases between the two germline ends. Here the CDR3 reads CASSPQNYGYTF. The CDR3 nucleotides are TGTGCCAGCAGCCCTCAGAATTATGGCTACACCTTC.

The genes are TRBV3-1 (or the pseudogene TRBV3-2) and TRBJ2-5; D not resolved. Germline CDR1 LGHDT, CDR2 YNNKEL (reference sequence). The V gene lost 1 base and the J gene lost 5 bases, with 17 bases spanning the gap. The CDR3 is 16 residues long. CDR3 DNA: TGTGCCAGCAGCCAAGGCGGCGGCTCTGCGGCGGAGACCCAGTACTTC. Amino acid sequence: CASSQGGGSAAETQYF.

This clone was observed once. The V call is TRBV11-2, the J call TRBJ1-4, with 7 nucleotides matching TRBD1. The germline V gene has CDR1 SGHAT and CDR2 FQNNGV. CDR3 length: 13 residues. V shed 0 bases, J shed 11 bases, and the junction held 3 bases outside the gene matches. The CDR3 DNA follows: TGTGCCAGCAGCTTAGACAGGGGGGACAAACTGTTTTTT. Translated, it gives CASSLDRGDKLFF. Together with reference TRBV11-2 and TRBJ1-4, the CDR3 gives the full variable domain: EAGVAQSPRYKIIEKRQSVAFWCNPISGHATLYWYQQILGQGPKLLIQFQNNGVVDDSQLPKDRFSAERLKGVDSTLKIQPAKLEDSAVYLCASSLDRGDKLFFGSGTQLSVL.

The chain uses TRBV15 and TRBJ2-7; possibly TRBD1 for D (6 bases). The V gene lost 5 bases and the J gene lost 5 bases, with 13 bases spanning the gap. The CDR3 consists of 13 residues. Germline loops: CDR1 LNHNV, CDR2 YYDKDF (reference sequence). Written as DNA, the CDR3 is TGTGCCACCAGCCTCGCACAGGGCCACGAGCAGTACTTC. It is translated as CATSLAQGHEQYF.

The DNA of the CDR3 is TGTGCCAGCTCACCGGGCGGGAGTTCTTCCTACGAGCAGTACTTC. It encodes CASSPGGSSSYEQYF. The chain carries TRBV18 and TRBJ2-7, with 7 bases matching TRBD2. The V segment lost 3 bases and the J segment 1 base; nucleotides outside the gene matches: 6. There are 15 residues in the CDR3. CDR1 and CDR2 from the germline V gene are KGHSH and LQKENI.

This clone was counted a few times. J is TRBJ2-1 and V is TRBV7-6, with D tentatively TRBD2 (6 bases). V lost 1 base, J lost 3 bases, and 10 bases lay in between. The CDR3 runs to 15 residues. Germline V CDR1 and CDR2: SGHVS, FNYEAQ. CDR3 sequence: CASSLGPGLYNEQFF. CDR3 sequence (DNA): TGTGCCAGCAGCTTAGGACCGGGACTCTACAATGAGCAGTTCTTC. Variable domain in full (rest from reference TRBV7-6 and TRBJ2-1): GAGVSQSPRYKVTKRGQDVALRCDPISGHVSLYWYRQALGQGPEFLTYFNYEAQQDKSGLPNDRFSAERPEGSISTLTIQRTEQRDSAMYRCASSLGPGLYNEQFFGPGTRLTVL.

The chain combines TRBV5-3 with TRBJ1-6, with D maybe TRBD1 (5 bases). TRBV5-3 is an ORF, with its function uncertain. Between the trimmed V and J ends, which lost 1 base and 10 bases, there was a span of 21 bases. The CDR3 spans 17 residues. CDR3 in amino acids: CARSLWGDRGDGSPLHF. DNA of the CDR3: TGTGCCAGAAGCTTGTGGGGGGACCGAGGGGACGGCTCACCCCTCCACTTT.

V is TRBV3-1 (or the pseudogene TRBV3-2) and J is TRBJ1-1; TRBD1 matches at 9 bases. The CDR3 consists of 14 residues. V dropped 5 bases and J dropped 3; count of bases not matched to a gene: 4. From germline, CDR1 is LGHDT and CDR2 YNNKEL (reference sequence). This chain's CDR3 is CASSLGQGHTEAFF. The CDR3 coding sequence is TGTGCCAGCAGCTTGGGACAGGGCCACACTGAAGCTTTCTTT.

This CDR3 reads CAISDSAGLYSNQPQHF. The CDR3, as DNA: TGTGCCATCAGTGACTCGGCAGGCCTTTATAGCAATCAGCCCCAGCATTTT. This chain links TRBV10-3 with TRBJ1-5; D call uncertain. Trimming removed 3 bases from V and 0 bases from J, with 15 bases in between. This CDR3 comprises 17 residues. CDR1 is ENHRY and CDR2 is SYGVKD in the germline V gene.

The chain combines TRBV7-2 with TRBJ1-2; TRBD1 agrees at 8 bases. Germline CDR1 SGHTA, CDR2 FQGNSA. J gave up 8 bases and V 5 bases, and 13 bases lay outside the gene matches. The CDR3 runs 15 residues. The DNA for the CDR3 is TGTGCCAGCAGCACCCGGCCCGCGACAGGGGACGGCTACACCTTC. Protein sequence: CASSTRPATGDGYTF.

The chain has TRBV5-1 and TRBJ1-2; D ambiguous. The germline V gene encodes CDR1 SGHRS and CDR2 YFSETQ. Trimming stripped 5 bases from V and 0 bases from J, with 8 bases between. This CDR3 comprises 13 residues. In nucleotides, the CDR3 is TGCGCCAGCAGGCCGGAGCCTAACTATGGCTACACCTTC. This sequence encodes CASRPEPNYGYTF.

The chain is built from TRBV6-5 and TRBJ2-1; 13 bases fit TRBD2. Looked up from germline, CDR1 is MNHEY and CDR2 is SVGAGI. The V and J ends lost 5 bases and 8 bases, in that order; junction bases with no gene match: 6. The CDR3 is 15 residues long. In nucleotides, the CDR3 is TGTGCCAGCAGTCCTCAGACTAGCGGGGGGCATGAGCAGTTCTTC. Its translation: CASSPQTSGGHEQFF.